This TCR beta chain was profiled in a study of OX40 agonist ivuxolimab in advanced cancers. Some clones are missing from TCRdb's copy, which holds only in-frame ones; the method was immunoSEQ multiplex PCR. The sample holds 150,000 to 170,000 clones, 90% to 95% seen once. No patient had autoimmune disease or received systemic immunosuppression. The sample holds one count of this clone. What it binds is not known. The CDR3 spans 15 residues. Germline V gene data show CDR1 as SGDLS and CDR2 as YYNGEE. With 0 bases removed from V and 0 bases from J, the gap between germline ends came to 7 bases. The study, taken as a whole, reports: The mean number of expanded clones was higher in CD8+ T cells than in CD4+. No determination was made of the antigen specificity of the expanded peripheral T cells. Individuals who were partial responders at 0.1-3.0 mg/kg had clonal expansion that ranked among the lowest.

This TCR came from an adult with an advanced solid tumor such as melanoma, head and neck, liver or kidney cancer. The rearrangement joins TRBV9 to TRBJ1-3; D gene uncertain. This material consisted of CD4+ or CD8+ T cells sorted from blood, taken in a trial of the OX40 agonist ivuxolimab. CDR3 bases: TGTGCCAGCAGCGTAGTACCCGACTCTGGAAACACCATATATTTT. This gives the protein CASSVVPDSGNTIYF.